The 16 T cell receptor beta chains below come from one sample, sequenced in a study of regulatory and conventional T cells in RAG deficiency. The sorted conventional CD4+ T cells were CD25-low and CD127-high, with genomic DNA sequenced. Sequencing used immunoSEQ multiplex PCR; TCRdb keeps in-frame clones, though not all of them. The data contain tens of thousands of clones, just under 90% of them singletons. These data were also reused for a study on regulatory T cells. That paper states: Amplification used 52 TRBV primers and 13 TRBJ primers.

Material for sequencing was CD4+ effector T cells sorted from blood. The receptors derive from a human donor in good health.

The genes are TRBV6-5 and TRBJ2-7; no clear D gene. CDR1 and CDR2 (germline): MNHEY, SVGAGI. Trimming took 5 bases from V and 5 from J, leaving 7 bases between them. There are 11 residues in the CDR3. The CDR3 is CASSRAHEQYF. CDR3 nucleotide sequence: TGTGCCAGCAGTCGGGCCCACGAGCAGTACTTC.

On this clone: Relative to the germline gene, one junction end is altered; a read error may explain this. In DNA, the CDR3 is TGTGCTAGCAGTTCCGATGGGGCCCAGTACTTC. It yields the protein CASSSDGAQYF. The rearrangement joins TRBV7-7 to TRBJ2-5; unclear D gene. This CDR3 is built from 11 residues. The germline V gene has CDR1 SSHAT and CDR2 FNYEAQ (reference sequence).

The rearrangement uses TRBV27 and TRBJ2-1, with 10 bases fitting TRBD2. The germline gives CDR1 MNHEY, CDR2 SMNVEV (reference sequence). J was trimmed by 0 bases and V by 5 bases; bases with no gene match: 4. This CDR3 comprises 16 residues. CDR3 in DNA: TGTGCCAGCAGTCGGACTAGCGGCAGCTCCTACAATGAGCAGTTCTTC. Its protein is CASSRTSGSSYNEQFF.

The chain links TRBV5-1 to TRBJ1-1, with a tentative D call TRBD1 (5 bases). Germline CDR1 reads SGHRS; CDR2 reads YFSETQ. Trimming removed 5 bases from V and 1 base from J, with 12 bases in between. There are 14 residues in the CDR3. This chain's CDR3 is CASRRDQGNTEAFF. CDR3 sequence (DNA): TGCGCCAGCAGGAGGGACCAGGGGAACACTGAAGCTTTCTTT.

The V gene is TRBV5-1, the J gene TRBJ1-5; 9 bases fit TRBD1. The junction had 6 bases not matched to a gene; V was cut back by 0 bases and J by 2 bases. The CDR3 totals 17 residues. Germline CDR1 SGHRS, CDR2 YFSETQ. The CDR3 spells CASSLGLTGGGNQPQHF. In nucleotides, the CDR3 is TGCGCCAGCAGCTTGGGACTCACAGGGGGCGGCAATCAGCCCCAGCATTTT.

Written as DNA, the CDR3 is TGTGCCAGTACGGGCGCCACGGGAGCCAAAAACATTCAGTACTTC. Translated: CASTGATGAKNIQYF. The chain joins TRBV19 to TRBJ2-4; D is unclear. CDR1 and CDR2 (germline): LNHDA, SQIVND (reference sequence). V was pared by 7 bases and J by 0 bases, with 13 bases between. CDR3 length equals 15 residues. Complete variable domain (other parts from reference TRBV19 and TRBJ2-4): DGGITQSPKYLFRKEGQNVTLSCEQNLNHDAMYWYRQDPGQGLRLIYYSQIVNDFQKGDIAEGYSVSREKKESFPLTVTSAQKNPTAFYLCASTGATGAKNIQYFGAGTRLSVL.

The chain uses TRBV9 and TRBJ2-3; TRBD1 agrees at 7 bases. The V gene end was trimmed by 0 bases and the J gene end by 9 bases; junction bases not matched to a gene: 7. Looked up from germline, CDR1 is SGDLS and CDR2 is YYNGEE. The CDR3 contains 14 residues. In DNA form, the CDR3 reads TGTGCCAGCAGCGTAGGAGCCGGACAGGAGACGCAGTATTTT. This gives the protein CASSVGAGQETQYF.

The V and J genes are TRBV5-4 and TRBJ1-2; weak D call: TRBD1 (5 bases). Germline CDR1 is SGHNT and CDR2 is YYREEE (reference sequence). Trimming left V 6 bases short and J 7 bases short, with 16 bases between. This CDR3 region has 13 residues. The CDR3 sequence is CASTTEYGGGYTF. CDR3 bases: TGTGCCAGCACGACAGAATATGGGGGTGGCTACACCTTC.

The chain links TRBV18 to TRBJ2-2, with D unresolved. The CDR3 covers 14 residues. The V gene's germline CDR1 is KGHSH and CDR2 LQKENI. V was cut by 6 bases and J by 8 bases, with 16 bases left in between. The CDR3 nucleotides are TGTGCCAGCTCGACGGACGTAACGGCTGGGGAGCTGTTTTTT. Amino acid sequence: CASSTDVTAGELFF.

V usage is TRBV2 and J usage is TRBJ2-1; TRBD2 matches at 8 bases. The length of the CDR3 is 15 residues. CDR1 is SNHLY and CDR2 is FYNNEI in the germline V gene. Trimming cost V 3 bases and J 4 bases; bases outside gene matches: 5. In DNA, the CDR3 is TGTGCCAGCAGTGAGGTCGGGAGGGGATACAATGAGCAGTTCTTC. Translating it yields CASSEVGRGYNEQFF.

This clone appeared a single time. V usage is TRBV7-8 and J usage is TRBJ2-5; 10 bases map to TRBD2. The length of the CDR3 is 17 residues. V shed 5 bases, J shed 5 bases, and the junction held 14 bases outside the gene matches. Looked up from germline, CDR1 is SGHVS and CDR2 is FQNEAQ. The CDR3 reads CASSRHGVAGGGETQYF. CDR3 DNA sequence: TGTGCCAGCAGCCGTCATGGTGTAGCGGGAGGTGGCGAGACCCAGTACTTC.

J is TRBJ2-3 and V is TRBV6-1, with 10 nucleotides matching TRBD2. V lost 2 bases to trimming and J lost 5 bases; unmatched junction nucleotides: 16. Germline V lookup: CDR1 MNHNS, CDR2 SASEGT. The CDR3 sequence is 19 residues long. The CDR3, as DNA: TGTGCCAGCAGTGAAAAGGTCGGTGGAGTAGCGGGGGGCCGAGATACGCAGTATTTT. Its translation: CASSEKVGGVAGGRDTQYF.

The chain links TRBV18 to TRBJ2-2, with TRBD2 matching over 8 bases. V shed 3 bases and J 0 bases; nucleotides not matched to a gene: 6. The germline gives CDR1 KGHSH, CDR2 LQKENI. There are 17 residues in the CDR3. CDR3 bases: TGTGCCAGCTCACCCGTCATGACTAGCGCGAACACCGGGGAGCTGTTTTTT. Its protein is CASSPVMTSANTGELFF.

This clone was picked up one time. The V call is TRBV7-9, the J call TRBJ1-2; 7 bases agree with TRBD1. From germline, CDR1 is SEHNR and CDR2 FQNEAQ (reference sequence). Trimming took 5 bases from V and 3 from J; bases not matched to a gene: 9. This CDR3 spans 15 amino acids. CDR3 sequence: CASSQLRDRDYGYTF. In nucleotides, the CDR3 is TGTGCCAGCAGCCAACTCCGGGACAGAGACTATGGCTACACCTTC.

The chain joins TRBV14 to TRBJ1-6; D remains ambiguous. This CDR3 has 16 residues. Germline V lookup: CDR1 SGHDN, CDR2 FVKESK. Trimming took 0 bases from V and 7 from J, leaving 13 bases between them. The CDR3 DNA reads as TGTGCCAGCAGCCAAGACACTAACCTACCCAATTCACCCCTCCACTTT. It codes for CASSQDTNLPNSPLHF.

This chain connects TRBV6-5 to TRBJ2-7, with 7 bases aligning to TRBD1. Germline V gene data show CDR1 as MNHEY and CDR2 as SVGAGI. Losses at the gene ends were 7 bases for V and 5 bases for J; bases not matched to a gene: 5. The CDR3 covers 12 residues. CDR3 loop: CASTTTGDEQYF. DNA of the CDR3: TGTGCCAGCACCACCACAGGGGACGAGCAGTACTTC.